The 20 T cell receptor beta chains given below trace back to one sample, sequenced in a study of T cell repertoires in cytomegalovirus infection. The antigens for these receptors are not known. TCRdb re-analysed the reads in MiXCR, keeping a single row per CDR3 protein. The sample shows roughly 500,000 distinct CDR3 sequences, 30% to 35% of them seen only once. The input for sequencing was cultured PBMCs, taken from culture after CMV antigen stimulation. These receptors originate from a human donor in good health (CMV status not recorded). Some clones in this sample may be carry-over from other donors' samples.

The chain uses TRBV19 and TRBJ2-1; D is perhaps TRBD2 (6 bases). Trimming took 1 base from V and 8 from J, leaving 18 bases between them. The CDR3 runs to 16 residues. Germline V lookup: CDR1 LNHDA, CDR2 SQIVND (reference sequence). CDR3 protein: CASSIAGVLVLDEQFF. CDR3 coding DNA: TGTGCCAGTAGTATAGCGGGAGTTTTGGTCTTGGATGAGCAGTTCTTC.

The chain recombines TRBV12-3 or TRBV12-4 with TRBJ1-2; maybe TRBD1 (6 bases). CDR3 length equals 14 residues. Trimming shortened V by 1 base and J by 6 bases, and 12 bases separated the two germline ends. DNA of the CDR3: TGTGCCAGCAGTTTAGGGGCAGGGGCGAATGGCTACACCTTC. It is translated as CASSLGAGANGYTF.

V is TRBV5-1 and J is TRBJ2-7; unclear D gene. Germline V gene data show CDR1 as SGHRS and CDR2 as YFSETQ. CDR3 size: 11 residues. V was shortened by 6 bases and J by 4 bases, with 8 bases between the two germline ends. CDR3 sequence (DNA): TGCGCCAGCACCAATCTATACGAGCAGTACTTC. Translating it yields CASTNLYEQYF.

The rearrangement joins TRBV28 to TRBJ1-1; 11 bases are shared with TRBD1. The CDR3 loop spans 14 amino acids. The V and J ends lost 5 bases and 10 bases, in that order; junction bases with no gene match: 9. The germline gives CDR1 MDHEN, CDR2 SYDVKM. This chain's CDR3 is CASSQTRDRGAAFF. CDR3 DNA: TGTGCCAGCAGTCAGACCCGGGACAGGGGGGCAGCTTTCTTT.

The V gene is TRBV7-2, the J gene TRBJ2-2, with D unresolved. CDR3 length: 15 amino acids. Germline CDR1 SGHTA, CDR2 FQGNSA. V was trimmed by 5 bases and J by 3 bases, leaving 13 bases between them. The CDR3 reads CASSPRSTYTGELFF. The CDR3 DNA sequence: TGTGCCAGCAGCCCGCGGTCCACATACACCGGGGAGCTGTTTTTT.

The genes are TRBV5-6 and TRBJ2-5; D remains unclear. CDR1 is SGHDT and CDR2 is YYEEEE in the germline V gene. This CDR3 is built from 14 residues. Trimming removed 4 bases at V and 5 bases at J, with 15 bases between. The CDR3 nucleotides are TGTGCCAGCAGCCCGGACCCCGCCAGGGAGACCCAGTACTTC. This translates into CASSPDPARETQYF.

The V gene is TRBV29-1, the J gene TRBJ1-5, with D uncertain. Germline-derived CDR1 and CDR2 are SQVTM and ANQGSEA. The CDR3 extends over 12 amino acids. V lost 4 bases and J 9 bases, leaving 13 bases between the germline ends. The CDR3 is CSVGDPPGPQHF. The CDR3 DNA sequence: TGCAGCGTTGGAGACCCCCCCGGGCCCCAGCATTTT.

DNA of the CDR3: TGTGCCACCAGCAGAAATACAGGATATGGCTACACCTTC. Its protein is CATSRNTGYGYTF. This chain connects TRBV15 to TRBJ1-2; D is possibly TRBD1 (5 bases). The CDR3 spans 13 residues. Germline assignment: CDR1 LNHNV and CDR2 YYDKDF (reference sequence). V lost 2 bases, J lost 5 bases, and 9 bases lay in between. The complete variable domain, with remaining parts taken from reference TRBV15 and TRBJ1-2, reads DAMVIQNPRYQVTQFGKPVTLSCSQTLNHNVMYWYQQKSSQAPKLLFHYYDKDFNNEADTPDNFQSRRPNTSFCFLDIRSPGLGDTAMYLCATSRNTGYGYTFGSGTRLTVV.

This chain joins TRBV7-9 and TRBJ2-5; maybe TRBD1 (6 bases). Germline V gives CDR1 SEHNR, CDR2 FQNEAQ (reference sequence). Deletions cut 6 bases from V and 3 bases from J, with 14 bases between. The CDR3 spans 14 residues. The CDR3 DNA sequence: TGTGCCAGCAGTACCTCAGGGGTCGAAGAGACCCAGTACTTC. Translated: CASSTSGVEETQYF.

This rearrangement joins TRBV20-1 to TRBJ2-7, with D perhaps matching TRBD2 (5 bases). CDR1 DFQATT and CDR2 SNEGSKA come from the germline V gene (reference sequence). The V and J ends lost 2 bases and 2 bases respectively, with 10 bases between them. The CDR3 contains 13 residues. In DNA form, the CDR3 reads TGCAGTGCTAGAAAAAGCGGAACCTACGAGCAGTACGTC. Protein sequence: CSARKSGTYEQYV.

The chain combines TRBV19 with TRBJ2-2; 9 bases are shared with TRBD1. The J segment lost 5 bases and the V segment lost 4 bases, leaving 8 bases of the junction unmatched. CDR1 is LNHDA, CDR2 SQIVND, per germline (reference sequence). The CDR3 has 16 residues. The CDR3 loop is CASSRSGTGLTGELFF. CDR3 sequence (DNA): TGTGCCAGTAGTAGGAGCGGGACAGGGCTTACCGGGGAGCTGTTTTTT.

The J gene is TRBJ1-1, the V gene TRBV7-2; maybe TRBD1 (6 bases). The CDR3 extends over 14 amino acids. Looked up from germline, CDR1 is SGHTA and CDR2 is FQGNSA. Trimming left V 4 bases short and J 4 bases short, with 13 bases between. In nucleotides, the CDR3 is TGTGCCAGCAGCTCAGGGGTAGGGGCCACTGAAGCTTTCTTT. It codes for CASSSGVGATEAFF.

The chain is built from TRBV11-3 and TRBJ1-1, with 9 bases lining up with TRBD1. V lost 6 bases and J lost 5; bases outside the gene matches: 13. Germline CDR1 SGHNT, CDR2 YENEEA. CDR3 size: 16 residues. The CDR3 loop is CASRPTQQGARTEAFF. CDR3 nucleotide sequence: TGTGCCAGCAGACCTACCCAACAGGGGGCGAGGACTGAAGCTTTCTTT.

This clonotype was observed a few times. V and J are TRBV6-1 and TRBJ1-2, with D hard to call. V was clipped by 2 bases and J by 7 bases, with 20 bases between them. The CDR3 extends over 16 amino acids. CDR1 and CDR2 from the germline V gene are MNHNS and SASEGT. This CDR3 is CASSEPNEFRHRGYTF. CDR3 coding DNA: TGTGCCAGCAGTGAACCTAATGAGTTCAGGCATCGTGGCTACACCTTC.

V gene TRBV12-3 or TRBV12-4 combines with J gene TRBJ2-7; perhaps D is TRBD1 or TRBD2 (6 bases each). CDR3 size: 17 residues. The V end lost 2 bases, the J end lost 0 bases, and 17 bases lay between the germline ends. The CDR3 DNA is TGTGCCAGCAGTTTAAGGGTGGGGGGCCCCAGCTCCTACGAGCAGTACTTC. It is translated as CASSLRVGGPSSYEQYF.

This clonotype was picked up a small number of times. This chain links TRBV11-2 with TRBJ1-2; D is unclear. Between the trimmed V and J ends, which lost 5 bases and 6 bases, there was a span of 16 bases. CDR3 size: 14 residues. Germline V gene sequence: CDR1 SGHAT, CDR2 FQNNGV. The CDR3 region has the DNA TGTGCCAGCAGCCCAAGGTGGCAGGCTAATGGCTACACCTTC. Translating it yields CASSPRWQANGYTF.

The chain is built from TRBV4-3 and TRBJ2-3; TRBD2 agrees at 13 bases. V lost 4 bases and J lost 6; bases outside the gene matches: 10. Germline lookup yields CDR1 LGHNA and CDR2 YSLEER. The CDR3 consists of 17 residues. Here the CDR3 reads CASSPGTSGVISDTQYF. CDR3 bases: TGCGCCAGCAGCCCAGGGACTAGCGGGGTGATCTCCGATACGCAGTATTTT.

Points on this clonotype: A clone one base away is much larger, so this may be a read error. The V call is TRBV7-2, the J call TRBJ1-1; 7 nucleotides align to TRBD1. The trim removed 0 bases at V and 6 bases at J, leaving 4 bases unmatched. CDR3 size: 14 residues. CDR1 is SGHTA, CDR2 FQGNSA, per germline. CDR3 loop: CASSLARGFAEAFF. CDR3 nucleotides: TGTGCCAGCAGCTTAGCCAGGGGGTTCGCTGAAGCTTTCTTT.

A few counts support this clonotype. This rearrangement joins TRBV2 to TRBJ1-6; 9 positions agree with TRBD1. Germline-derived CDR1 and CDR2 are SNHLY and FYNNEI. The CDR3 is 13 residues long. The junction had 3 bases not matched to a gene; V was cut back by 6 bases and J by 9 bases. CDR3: CASRGQGSSPLHF. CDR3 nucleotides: TGTGCCAGCAGAGGACAGGGGAGTTCACCCCTCCACTTT.

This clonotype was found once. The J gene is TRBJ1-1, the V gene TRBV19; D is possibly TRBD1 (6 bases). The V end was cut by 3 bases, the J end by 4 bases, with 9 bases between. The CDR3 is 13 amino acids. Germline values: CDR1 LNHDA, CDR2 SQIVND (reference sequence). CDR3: CASSMGATTEAFF. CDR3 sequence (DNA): TGTGCCAGTAGTATGGGGGCAACCACTGAAGCTTTCTTT.